These 11 T cell receptor beta chains were sequenced from one sample in a study of patients and donors after allogeneic stem cell transplantation. TCRdb re-called the RT-PCR reads with MiXCR, one entry per CDR3 protein. The profile shows over 5,500 distinct CDR3 sequences, more than 9.5% of them singletons. The sequenced material came from blood, either unsorted or a sorted T cell fraction (not recorded which). Receptor source: a human donor who was either an allogeneic HSCT recipient or a stem cell or donor lymphocyte infusion donor (not recorded which). It is not recorded whose cells these are; they may come from a transplant donor.

The chain employs TRBV19 and TRBJ2-7; 7 bases align to TRBD1. This CDR3 is 14 amino acids long. Germline values: CDR1 LNHDA, CDR2 SQIVND (reference sequence). The V and J ends lost 2 bases and 3 bases, in that order; junction bases with no gene match: 4. CDR3 protein: CASSILPGGYEQYF. CDR3 nucleotide sequence: TGTGCCAGTAGTATACTTCCAGGGGGCTACGAGCAGTACTTC.

The rearrangement links TRBV6-2 or TRBV6-3 to TRBJ2-7; 7 bases map to TRBD1. Germline-derived CDR1 and CDR2 are MNHEY and SVGEGT. The CDR3 runs to 15 residues. The junction had 10 bases not matched to a gene; V was cut back by 2 bases and J by 6 bases. The CDR3 region has the DNA TGTGCCAGCAGTTACCTCCAGGGGGAGCAGCGCGAGCAGTACTTC. Protein: CASSYLQGEQREQYF.

This clonotype was seen a few times. The rearrangement joins TRBV10-3 to TRBJ2-2, with 10 bases matching TRBD1. The germline V gene has CDR1 ENHRY and CDR2 SYGVKD. V lost 4 bases to trimming and J lost 4 bases; unmatched junction nucleotides: 3. The CDR3 is 15 amino acids. The CDR3 sequence: CAISAGTGVTGELFF. The DNA for the CDR3 is TGTGCCATCAGTGCCGGGACAGGGGTCACCGGGGAGCTGTTTTTT.

This clonotype was found once. V is TRBV12-3 or TRBV12-4 and J is TRBJ2-1, with D possibly matching TRBD2 (7 bases). Trimming took off 10 bases at V and 8 bases at J, with 21 bases between the two ends. CDR3 size: 14 residues. CDR3 nucleotide sequence: TGTGCCATTTCCTCAAGAACAGGGAGGGATGAGCAGTTCTTC. It is translated as CAISSRTGRDEQFF.

Ten or more counts support this clonotype. The gene calls are TRBV7-3 and TRBJ1-3, with 10 positions matching TRBD1. Trimming at V came to 5 bases and at J to 4 bases, leaving 5 bases not matched to a gene. Germline values: CDR1 SGHTA, CDR2 FQGTGA. This CDR3 is built from 15 residues. CDR3 region: CASSAGTGVGNTIYF. CDR3 DNA: TGTGCCAGCAGCGCCGGGACAGGGGTCGGAAACACCATATATTTT.

This clonotype was found a few times. The chain is built from TRBV20-1 and TRBJ1-6; D might be TRBD1 (6 bases). V was pared by 0 bases and J by 9 bases, with 9 bases between. Germline CDR1 and CDR2: DFQATT and SNEGSKA (reference sequence). There are 13 residues in the CDR3. This CDR3 reads CSAREGGGSPLHF. CDR3 DNA: TGCAGTGCTAGAGAGGGGGGCGGTTCACCCCTCCACTTT.

This clonotype was detected only a few times. The V gene is TRBV3-1, the J gene TRBJ1-6; D is possibly TRBD1 (5 bases). Germline CDR1 is LGHDT and CDR2 is YNNKEL (reference sequence). Between the trimmed V and J ends, which lost 1 base and 10 bases, there was a span of 11 bases. This CDR3 has 14 amino acids. The DNA for the CDR3 is TGTGCCAGCAGCCAAGGTGTGGACAACTCACCCCTCCACTTT. This translates into CASSQGVDNSPLHF.

Only a few counts were recorded for this clonotype. The chain uses TRBV5-6 and TRBJ2-5; 12 bases match TRBD1. Germline CDR1 SGHDT, CDR2 YYEEEE. The ends lost 2 bases at V and 5 bases at J; junction bases unmatched: 4. This CDR3 has 15 residues. Here the CDR3 reads CASSLGGQGAETQYF. DNA of the CDR3: TGTGCCAGCAGCTTAGGGGGACAGGGGGCGGAGACCCAGTACTTC.

This clonotype is deemed medium-sized. The V call is TRBV7-7, the J call TRBJ2-1, with D unresolved. V was pared by 6 bases and J by 0 bases, with 12 bases between. This CDR3 is 15 amino acids long. CDR1 is SSHAT and CDR2 is FNYEAQ in the germline V gene (reference sequence). The CDR3 bases are TGTGCCAGCAGTGCGGACGGTAGCTCCTACAATGAGCAGTTCTTC. As protein: CASSADGSSYNEQFF.

This clonotype showed up many times. This rearrangement joins TRBV19 to TRBJ1-2; TRBD1 matches 7 bases. The V gene end was trimmed by 8 bases and the J gene end by 0 bases; junction bases not matched to a gene: 6. This CDR3 contains 14 residues. Germline assignment: CDR1 LNHDA and CDR2 SQIVND (reference sequence). The CDR3 reads CASATGAANYGYTF. DNA of the CDR3: TGTGCCAGTGCCACAGGGGCGGCTAACTATGGCTACACCTTC.

This clonotype occurred many times. CDR3 sequence: CASSQTTDSYNSPLHF. The CDR3 DNA follows: TGTGCCAGCAGCCAGACGACAGACTCCTATAATTCACCCCTCCACTTT. V is TRBV3-1 and J is TRBJ1-6; D may be TRBD1 (5 bases). Looked up from germline, CDR1 is LGHDT and CDR2 is YNNKEL (reference sequence). The V and J ends lost 3 bases and 0 bases respectively, with 9 bases between them. The CDR3 length is 16 residues.